These 13 T cell receptor beta chains were all obtained from the same sample, sequenced in a study of cytotoxic CD8 clonotypes in ibrutinib-treated CLL. Clones were sequenced by immunoSEQ multiplex PCR, and TCRdb holds only the in-frame ones, with some missing. The data show more than 200,000 clones, about three quarters seen once. This material consisted of PBMCs, taken after 24 months of ibrutinib treatment. These receptors came from a human donor with chronic lymphocytic leukemia.

The J gene is TRBJ2-3, the V gene TRBV2; D is undetermined. There are 15 residues in the CDR3. Germline-derived CDR1 and CDR2 are SNHLY and FYNNEI. Between the trimmed V and J ends, which lost 5 bases and 3 bases, there was a span of 15 bases. CDR3 residues: CASSLSNLVTDTQYF. The DNA of the CDR3 is TGTGCCAGCAGTTTAAGCAATCTGGTGACAGATACGCAGTATTTT.

V usage is TRBV6-5 and J usage is TRBJ1-2, with D hard to call. The CDR3 runs to 12 residues. Trimming took 6 bases from V and 8 from J, leaving 13 bases between them. CDR1 and CDR2 from the germline V gene are MNHEY and SVGAGI. The CDR3 protein is CASSSPTNGYTF. The CDR3 DNA reads TGTGCCAGCAGCTCTCCGACAAACGGCTACACCTTC.

The genes are TRBV27 and TRBJ2-1; TRBD1 agrees at 8 bases. Germline V gives CDR1 MNHEY, CDR2 SMNVEV (reference sequence). The CDR3 length is 15 residues. The trim removed 11 bases at V and 4 bases at J, leaving 13 bases unmatched. The chain's CDR3 is CAAPRGDRGYNEQFF. CDR3 nucleotide sequence: TGTGCCGCCCCTAGGGGAGACAGGGGTTACAATGAGCAGTTCTTC.

The chain joins TRBV7-9 to TRBJ2-1, with TRBD2 matching 14 bases. CDR1 is SEHNR and CDR2 is FQNEAQ in the germline V gene (reference sequence). Unmatched junction bases numbered 8, after V lost 7 bases and J lost 6 bases. This CDR3 is 16 amino acids long. The CDR3 DNA follows: TGTGCCAGCAACCGACTAGCGGGAGGGAAGAGCAATGAGCAGTTCTTC. Translated, it gives CASNRLAGGKSNEQFF.

The chain has TRBV7-9 and TRBJ1-1; the D is unclear. CDR1 is SEHNR and CDR2 is FQNEAQ in the germline V gene (reference sequence). V lost 5 bases and J lost 10, with 14 bases in between. This CDR3 is built from 12 residues. CDR3 in DNA: TGTGCCAGCAGCCAGACGGGTCCCGCAGCTTTCTTT. As protein: CASSQTGPAAFF.

This clone has more than one count but fewer than ten. The V and J genes are TRBV28 and TRBJ2-7; 9 bases are a match to TRBD1. V trimming: 5 bases; J trimming: 6 bases; junction bases outside the gene matches: 5. The length of the CDR3 is 13 residues. Per the germline V gene, CDR1 is MDHEN and CDR2 is SYDVKM. CDR3 nucleotide sequence: TGTGCCAGCAGTCTTGGACAGGGGTCCGAGCAGTACTTC. This sequence encodes CASSLGQGSEQYF.

This clone rates as medium-sized. Other DNA sequences from this sample encode an identical CDR3 as well. The V gene is TRBV7-2, the J gene TRBJ2-7; D not certain. The germline CDR1 and CDR2 sequences are SGHTA and FQGNSA. The CDR3 runs to 11 residues. V lost 2 bases to trimming and J lost 2 bases, with 1 base between them. In DNA, the CDR3 is TGTGCCAGCAGCTTAACCTACGAGCAGTACTTC. Translated, it gives CASSLTYEQYF.

J is TRBJ1-2 and V is TRBV4-1; 8 bases map to TRBD1. The J segment lost 6 bases and the V segment lost 0 bases, leaving 6 bases of the junction unmatched. There are 15 residues in the CDR3. CDR1 MGHRA and CDR2 YSYEKL come from the germline V gene. CDR3 sequence reads: CASSQDPGGGDGYTF. The CDR3 DNA reads as TGCGCCAGCAGCCAAGACCCAGGGGGCGGGGATGGCTACACCTTC.

The chain carries TRBV9 and TRBJ1-1; no definite D call. CDR3 length: 14 residues. Trimming took off 2 bases at V and 6 bases at J, with 14 bases between the two ends. Germline assignment: CDR1 SGDLS and CDR2 YYNGEE. CDR3 coding DNA: TGTGCCAGCAGCGTCGGACCCTGGATGCCTGAAGCTTTCTTT. This sequence encodes CASSVGPWMPEAFF.

The rearrangement joins TRBV28 to TRBJ2-3, with D possibly called TRBD1 or TRBD2 (6 bases each). The CDR3 sequence is 14 residues long. Germline-derived CDR1 and CDR2 are MDHEN and SYDVKM. The V gene lost 5 bases and the J gene lost 1 base, with 10 bases spanning the gap. CDR3 residues: CASSARGGTDTQYF. CDR3 nucleotides: TGTGCCAGCAGTGCGAGGGGGGGCACAGATACGCAGTATTTT.

The rearrangement links TRBV6-5 to TRBJ1-4; 7 nucleotides agree with TRBD1. Looked up from germline, CDR1 is MNHEY and CDR2 is SVGAGI. Trimming cost V 6 bases and J 5 bases; bases outside gene matches: 9. The CDR3 sequence is 15 residues long. The CDR3 spells CASRLLGQNNEKLFF. The CDR3, as DNA: TGTGCCAGCAGGCTCCTGGGACAGAACAATGAAAAACTGTTTTTT.

The chain couples TRBV14 to TRBJ2-3, with D possibly being TRBD2 (6 bases). Per germline, CDR1 SGHDN and CDR2 FVKESK. V was clipped by 1 base and J by 1 base, with 12 bases between them. The CDR3 runs to 16 residues. CDR3 protein: CASSQGRGLRTDTQYF. The DNA of the CDR3 is TGTGCCAGCAGCCAAGGAAGGGGACTTCGCACAGATACGCAGTATTTT.

This clone was seen more than once but under ten times. This chain connects TRBV6-5 to TRBJ2-7; 9 bases align to TRBD2. Germline-derived CDR1 and CDR2 are MNHEY and SVGAGI. The J segment lost 3 bases and the V segment lost 0 bases, leaving 3 bases of the junction unmatched. The CDR3 sequence is 15 residues long. The CDR3 DNA sequence: TGTGCCAGCAGTTACTCGACTAGCGGCCTCTACGAGCAGTACTTC. It encodes CASSYSTSGLYEQYF.